This T cell receptor (beta chain) derives from a study of cytomegalovirus exposure and HLA in healthy donors (dated by TCRdb to 2016 to 2017). For context, the study as a whole: According to a later analysis, the 120 or so validation repertoires were produced on the same platform as the roughly 600 repertoires of the first cohort. The study was designed to test whether signatures of past pathogen exposure could be identified by cataloging public T cell receptors. To predict cytomegalovirus infection status, the study combined high-throughput TCR immunosequencing, statistical association of individual TCRs with disease status, and machine learning. Besides the first cohort of approximately 710 subjects, a separate validation cohort made up of 120 different subjects was used. Summary of the overall study and its limitations: Most TCR sequences were seen in very few donors, while some public TCRs were found in many individuals. Subsequent analysis determined that TCRs grouped into clusters in the first cohort also showed a tendency toward co-occurrence across the 90 to 150 validation repertoires, and 85% to 95% of cluster scores exceeded 0. The validation cohort had no HLA typing available for a later analysis, so co-occurrence within that cohort was assessed over all 120 or so repertoires. In the study, around 150 TCR beta chains were listed as associated with cytomegalovirus. A few of the identified cytomegalovirus-associated TCR beta chains were confirmed in vitro to be specific for cytomegalovirus antigens. Cytomegalovirus status was reported to be diagnosed by the classifier with high specificity and sensitivity in both the original and validation cohorts. According to the authors, the approach could potentially be generalized to other disease states and immunological phenotypes.

A remark on this clone: Its recognized antigen is unknown. Base qualities are missing; no much larger clone stands one base away.

Separate from the approximately 730-subject first cohort, the validation cohort of roughly 120 subjects was the group to which the donors belonged. Libraries were prepared through the immunoSEQ multiplex PCR assay. Per the authors' processing: To diagnose cytomegalovirus status from the catalog of TCR beta chain sequences, a statistical classification framework was built. TCRdb took this table from immuneACCESS and kept in-frame rearrangements with V and J called. Such tables lack part of the clones; where checked against another copy, unresolved V genes explain under half of the gap, and the rest is unexplained. Clone size and V and J calls were adopted from that table, with D and trimming inferred from the DNA. This sample comprises about 84,000 clones, approximately 91% of them detected only once. The biggest ten clones account for less than 2.5% of the sample. This TCR derives from a man aged 25-45 years in good health and CMV-seronegative. Sequencing was done on a sample of PBMCs.

The nucleotide sequence is given as TGTGCAAGTCGCCTACCACGCCCTCGGGACAGGGCGAACACCGGGGAGCTGTTTTTT. The resulting protein is CASRLPRPRDRANTGELFF. The chain is encoded by TRBV12-2 joined to TRBJ2-2; the D call of TRBD1 is as the table states it, not checked on the DNA. TRBV12-2 is a pseudogene segment. The CDR3 starts with the cysteine, ends with the phenylalanine, and has 19 residues. Only CDR3 DNA is held: 57 bases, read in frame from base 1.